Below are 7 T cell receptor beta chains sequenced from a single sample in a study of blood T cell repertoires in COVID-19. Assay: immunoSEQ multiplex PCR; the TCRdb copy retains only in-frame clones and omits some. Of 170,000 or so clones in the sample, about 83% are singletons; the top ten hold roughly an eighth. The sample taken for sequencing was peripheral blood. The receptors here all came from a woman in her 70s with COVID-19, enrolled during active disease.

The chain joins TRBV6-5 to TRBJ1-2, with D possibly being TRBD1 (6 bases). V was trimmed by 5 bases and J by 6 bases, leaving 10 bases between them. Germline assignment: CDR1 MNHEY and CDR2 SVGAGI. The length of the CDR3 is 12 residues. Here the CDR3 DNA reads TGTGCCAGCAGTCACAGGGACGATGGCTACACCTTC. This translates into CASSHRDDGYTF.

The rearrangement links TRBV18 to TRBJ1-3; TRBD1 might be the D (5 bases). Per germline, CDR1 KGHSH and CDR2 LQKENI. Deletions cut 6 bases from V and 0 bases from J, with 12 bases between. The CDR3 extends over 15 amino acids. CDR3 nucleotides: TGTGCCAGCTCGCAAGACAGAGACTCTGGAAACACCATATATTTT. It is translated as CASSQDRDSGNTIYF.

This rearrangement joins TRBV15 to TRBJ1-2, with a possible D match to TRBD1 (5 bases). CDR1 is LNHNV, CDR2 YYDKDF, per germline (reference sequence). The length of the CDR3 is 18 residues. Trimming shortened V by 0 bases and J by 8 bases, and 25 bases separated the two germline ends. Here the CDR3 reads CATSRDMYIGAFSGGYTF. Here the CDR3 DNA reads TGTGCCACCAGCAGAGATATGTATATAGGGGCGTTCTCAGGAGGCTACACCTTC. Variable domain in full (rest from reference TRBV15 and TRBJ1-2): DAMVIQNPRYQVTQFGKPVTLSCSQTLNHNVMYWYQQKSSQAPKLLFHYYDKDFNNEADTPDNFQSRRPNTSFCFLDIRSPGLGDTAMYLCATSRDMYIGAFSGGYTFGSGTRLTVV.

This sequence joins TRBV5-5 and TRBJ2-1, with D possibly TRBD2 on 5 matching bases. This CDR3 has 14 residues. CDR1 SGHKS and CDR2 YYEKEE come from the germline V gene (reference sequence). Trimming removed 4 bases at V and 4 bases at J, with 12 bases between. The DNA of the CDR3 is TGTGCCAGCAGCGCGGGTTCGTGGTACAATGAGCAGTTCTTC. It yields the protein CASSAGSWYNEQFF.

The chain joins TRBV7-9 to TRBJ2-3; 8 nucleotides match TRBD2. This CDR3 has 15 residues. V dropped 2 bases and J dropped 0; count of bases not matched to a gene: 1. Per germline, CDR1 SEHNR and CDR2 FQNEAQ (reference sequence). The DNA for the CDR3 is TGTGCCAGCAGCTTAACTAGCGGTAGCACAGATACGCAGTATTTT. It is translated as CASSLTSGSTDTQYF.

This clone has only a few counts. V is TRBV10-2 and J is TRBJ2-1, with 10 nucleotides matching TRBD2. The CDR3 is 14 residues long. V lost 3 bases, J lost 10 bases, and 6 bases stayed unmatched. CDR1 WSHSY and CDR2 SAAADI come from the germline V gene. The CDR3 is CASSDANSGREQFF. The DNA of the CDR3 is TGCGCCAGCAGTGACGCCAATAGCGGGAGGGAGCAGTTCTTC.

This CDR3 is CASTTVFSGNTIYF. The CDR3 DNA sequence: TGTGCCAGCACTACCGTGTTCTCTGGAAACACCATATATTTT. The rearrangement uses TRBV5-6 and TRBJ1-3; D gene uncertain. There are 14 residues in the CDR3. V lost 6 bases, J lost 0 bases, and 10 bases lay in between. Germline assignment: CDR1 SGHDT and CDR2 YYEEEE.